The rows below give T cell receptor beta chains drawn from one sample of a study of graft-versus-host responses after intestinal transplantation. Data came from immunoSEQ multiplex PCR; TCRdb stores just in-frame clones and leaves some out. The table lists just over 95,000 clones, 80% to 95% of them singletons. Their antigens are not known. The sample consisted of unstimulated CD4+ T cells sorted from spleen or lymph node cells, taken before intestinal transplant. The receptors derive from a human donor who received an intestinal transplant. The CDR3 runs from the conserved cysteine through the conserved F or W. Fields, in order: clone size, V gene, J gene, CDR3 protein. Only some rows state a clone size, as once, few, many or a class for expanded clones.

clone size: NA
V gene: TRBV27
J gene: TRBJ1-4
CDR3 protein: CASRPTGLGEKLFF

clone size: once
V gene: TRBV5-1
J gene: TRBJ2-7
CDR3 protein: CASSLDAVSSSYEQYF

clone size: NA
V gene: TRBV18
J gene: TRBJ2-7
CDR3 protein: CASSDTGGYEQYF

clone size: once
V gene: TRBV7-9
J gene: TRBJ2-1
CDR3 protein: CASSTIGQGNRKGNEQFF

clone size: NA
V gene: TRBV7-2
J gene: TRBJ2-5
CDR3 protein: CASSPKGVRETQYF

clone size: NA
V gene: TRBV28
J gene: TRBJ2-1
CDR3 protein: CASSPLAGASNEQFF

clone size: NA
V gene: TRBV18
J gene: TRBJ1-2
CDR3 protein: CASSLARDYGYTF

clone size: NA
V gene: TRBV5-1
J gene: TRBJ1-2
CDR3 protein: CASSWAGTGDYGYTF

clone size: NA
V gene: TRBV2
J gene: TRBJ2-7
CDR3 protein: CASNVERPYEQYF

clone size: NA
V gene: TRBV7-2
J gene: TRBJ2-2
CDR3 protein: CASRPLVRFFGELFF

clone size: NA
V gene: TRBV11-2
J gene: TRBJ2-3
CDR3 protein: CASNRELGTDTQYF

clone size: NA
V gene: TRBV7-3
J gene: TRBJ2-1
CDR3 protein: CASSLSGGSSYNEQFF

clone size: NA
V gene: TRBV12-5
J gene: TRBJ2-2
CDR3 protein: CASGLVRGQKPGELFF

clone size: NA
V gene: TRBV27
J gene: TRBJ2-7
CDR3 protein: CASEASYEQYF

clone size: NA
V gene: TRBV9
J gene: TRBJ1-2
CDR3 protein: CASGRTGGYNYGYTF

clone size: NA
V gene: TRBV7-9
J gene: TRBJ2-3
CDR3 protein: CASSLRQGSTDTQYF

clone size: NA
V gene: TRBV5-1
J gene: TRBJ1-5
CDR3 protein: CASSQQGGSNQPQHF

clone size: NA
V gene: TRBV2
J gene: TRBJ2-7
CDR3 protein: CASSVELAGSYEQYF

clone size: NA
V gene: TRBV6-5
J gene: TRBJ1-6
CDR3 protein: CASRSRGIYNSPLHF

clone size: few
V gene: TRBV9
J gene: TRBJ2-5
CDR3 protein: CASSAGTSGGEETQYF

clone size: NA
V gene: TRBV2
J gene: TRBJ2-5
CDR3 protein: CASSGGLAGETQYF

clone size: NA
V gene: TRBV6-5
J gene: TRBJ2-1
CDR3 protein: CASSYSTGRTYNEQFF

clone size: NA
V gene: TRBV5-1
J gene: TRBJ2-2
CDR3 protein: CASSLTGSGTGELFF

clone size: once
V gene: TRBV5-1
J gene: TRBJ1-1
CDR3 protein: CASSYGSGRGNTEAFF

clone size: few
V gene: TRBV2
J gene: TRBJ2-7
CDR3 protein: CASSDRQGFNYEQYF

clone size: NA
V gene: TRBV19
J gene: TRBJ2-3
CDR3 protein: CASTPRRGLRDTQYF

clone size: NA
V gene: TRBV6-5
J gene: TRBJ2-3
CDR3 protein: CASSSSGEPSTDTQYF

clone size: few
V gene: TRBV2
J gene: TRBJ1-4
CDR3 protein: CASSEMQGGEKLFF

clone size: NA
V gene: TRBV12-5
J gene: TRBJ2-5
CDR3 protein: CASGLVHSGRETQYF

clone size: NA
V gene: TRBV30
J gene: TRBJ1-3
CDR3 protein: CAWGRGGARGNTIYF

clone size: NA
V gene: TRBV6-1
J gene: TRBJ2-3
CDR3 protein: CASSVQEPEDTQYF

clone size: NA
V gene: TRBV25-1
J gene: TRBJ1-2
CDR3 protein: CASSGGGRTYTF

clone size: few
V gene: TRBV4-1
J gene: TRBJ2-3
CDR3 protein: CASSLTGGTDTQYF

clone size: few
V gene: TRBV6-5
J gene: TRBJ2-3
CDR3 protein: CASMAGGRGTDTQYF

clone size: NA
V gene: TRBV18
J gene: TRBJ1-5
CDR3 protein: CASSPLVGSQPQHF

clone size: NA
V gene: TRBV6-6
J gene: TRBJ2-6
CDR3 protein: CASSYLAASGANVLTF

clone size: NA
V gene: TRBV4-1
J gene: TRBJ2-3
CDR3 protein: CASSPTLLAGSTDTQYF

clone size: NA
V gene: TRBV2
J gene: TRBJ1-6
CDR3 protein: CASSDLRSSPLHF

clone size: NA
V gene: TRBV19
J gene: TRBJ1-2
CDR3 protein: CASSNDRANYGYTF

clone size: NA
V gene: TRBV6-1
J gene: TRBJ2-3
CDR3 protein: CASCFFPDSGEYF

clone size: NA
V gene: TRBV5-1
J gene: TRBJ2-1
CDR3 protein: CASSLALAGLLDEQFF

clone size: NA
V gene: TRBV11-2
J gene: TRBJ2-2
CDR3 protein: CASSPRTSAGELFF

clone size: NA
V gene: TRBV27
J gene: TRBJ2-7
CDR3 protein: CASSSSTGRPYEQYF

clone size: NA
V gene: TRBV28
J gene: TRBJ2-7
CDR3 protein: CASSSGAAAYEQYF

clone size: NA
V gene: TRBV7-3
J gene: TRBJ2-1
CDR3 protein: CASSLMRENEQFF

clone size: NA
V gene: TRBV29-1
J gene: TRBJ2-5
CDR3 protein: CSVGQGDLQETQYF

clone size: NA
V gene: TRBV18
J gene: TRBJ1-5
CDR3 protein: CASTPGRVNQPQHF

clone size: NA
V gene: TRBV9
J gene: TRBJ2-1
CDR3 protein: CASSASLLAGGQDEQFF

clone size: NA
V gene: TRBV5-1
J gene: TRBJ2-5
CDR3 protein: CASSPGVQETQYF

clone size: NA
V gene: TRBV28
J gene: TRBJ2-1
CDR3 protein: CASSIDRVGGREQFF

clone size: NA
V gene: TRBV4-2
J gene: TRBJ2-1
CDR3 protein: CASSQGWDYPYNEQFF

clone size: NA
V gene: TRBV2
J gene: TRBJ1-6
CDR3 protein: CASSSTYNSPLHF

clone size: NA
V gene: TRBV6-6
J gene: TRBJ1-5
CDR3 protein: CASSYSTAGGSQPQHF

clone size: NA
V gene: TRBV28
J gene: TRBJ2-7
CDR3 protein: CASSLDRYEQYF

clone size: NA
V gene: TRBV7-2
J gene: TRBJ1-5
CDR3 protein: CASSYPGGNQPQHF